These T cell receptor beta chains were read from a single sample in a study of response to subunit inactivated influenza vaccine. TCRdb redid the calling of the RT-PCR reads with MiXCR, one entry per CDR3 protein. This repertoire shows roughly 620,000 distinct CDR3 sequences, 11% found once; its top ten account for about 11%. The same sample was also studied in work on T cells expressing NK-cell markers.

Specimen: PBMCs from blood, collected on the day of vaccination. The receptors come from a man between 50 and 59 years old who received an inactivated influenza vaccine. Each CDR3 is given with its conserved first and last residue. Each record gives: clone size, J gene, V gene, D gene, CDR3 DNA, CDR3 protein. A D gene is named only where the DNA matches it firmly. Clone size is given for some rows only: seen once, a few or many times, or a class if the clone is expanded.

clone size: few; J gene: TRBJ2-1; V gene: TRBV5-6; D gene: TRBD1; CDR3 DNA: TGTGCCAGCAGCGGCCGGGACAGGATGAGCAGTAAGTTCTTC; CDR3 protein: CASSGRDRMSSKFF
clone size: -; J gene: TRBJ2-5; V gene: TRBV29-1; D gene: -; CDR3 DNA: TGCAGCGTTTCGTGGAGGGAGACCCAGTACTTC; CDR3 protein: CSVSWRETQYF
clone size: -; J gene: TRBJ2-2; V gene: TRBV20-1; D gene: TRBD1; CDR3 DNA: TGCAGTGCTTCTGAGTGGGACAGGGGGCGCACCGGGGAGCTGTTTTTT; CDR3 protein: CSASEWDRGRTGELFF
clone size: -; J gene: TRBJ2-3; V gene: TRBV10-3; D gene: -; CDR3 DNA: TGTGCCATCAGGGATCGGGATACGCAGTATTTT; CDR3 protein: CAIRDRDTQYF
clone size: -; J gene: TRBJ2-3; V gene: TRBV5-8; D gene: -; CDR3 DNA: TGTGCCAGCAGCTTGCCAACGGATTACACAGATACGCAGTATTTT; CDR3 protein: CASSLPTDYTDTQYF
clone size: few; J gene: TRBJ2-2; V gene: TRBV5-1; D gene: -; CDR3 DNA: TGCGCCAGCAGGAACGTTCCTCTGGCATCCGGGGAGCTGTTTTTT; CDR3 protein: CASRNVPLASGELFF
clone size: -; J gene: TRBJ2-1; V gene: TRBV27; D gene: -; CDR3 DNA: TGTGCCAGCAGTCGCACCGGGGGGCCGAATGAGCAGTTCTTC; CDR3 protein: CASSRTGGPNEQFF
clone size: many; J gene: TRBJ1-4; V gene: TRBV3-1; D gene: -; CDR3 DNA: TGTGCCAGCAGCCTTAATGAAAAACTGTTTTTT; CDR3 protein: CASSLNEKLFF
clone size: few; J gene: TRBJ1-6; V gene: TRBV20-1; D gene: -; CDR3 DNA: TGCAGTGCTAGAAAGAAATTGTCCTATAATTTACCCCTCCACTTT; CDR3 protein: CSARKKLSYNLPLHF
clone size: many; J gene: TRBJ2-1; V gene: TRBV7-2; D gene: -; CDR3 DNA: TGTGCCAGCAGCTTAGTTGGGGTTGAGCAGTTCTTC; CDR3 protein: CASSLVGVEQFF
clone size: many; J gene: TRBJ1-1; V gene: TRBV7-9; D gene: TRBD1; CDR3 DNA: TGTGCCAGCAGCTCGGACAGGATTTTAGCTTTCTTT; CDR3 protein: CASSSDRILAFF
clone size: few; J gene: TRBJ1-2; V gene: TRBV5-6; D gene: TRBD1; CDR3 DNA: TGTGCCAGCAGCAACAGACAGGGGGCATTTGGCTACACCTTC; CDR3 protein: CASSNRQGAFGYTF
clone size: -; J gene: TRBJ2-1; V gene: TRBV4-2; D gene: -; CDR3 DNA: TGTGCCAGCAGCCAAGATCCCCCAGGGCCCTACAATGAGCAGTTCTTC; CDR3 protein: CASSQDPPGPYNEQFF
clone size: -; J gene: TRBJ2-3; V gene: TRBV30; D gene: TRBD2; CDR3 DNA: TGTGCCTGGAGTGTGAGAGCGTGGGGGAGGGGTCGCACAGATACGCAGTATTTT; CDR3 protein: CAWSVRAWGRGRTDTQYF
clone size: -; J gene: TRBJ1-2; V gene: TRBV9; D gene: -; CDR3 DNA: TGTGCCAGCGCCGGACAGAACTATGGCTACACCTTC; CDR3 protein: CASAGQNYGYTF
clone size: many; J gene: TRBJ2-4; V gene: TRBV6-1; D gene: -; CDR3 DNA: TGTGCCAGCAGACCAGGGATCCAGAACATTCAGTACTTC; CDR3 protein: CASRPGIQNIQYF
clone size: -; J gene: TRBJ2-2; V gene: TRBV20-1; D gene: TRBD1; CDR3 DNA: TGCAGTGCTAGAGTTCTAATGTCCCTAGACAGGGTCAAATTACACACCGGGGAGCTGTTTTTT; CDR3 protein: CSARVLMSLDRVKLHTGELFF
clone size: few; J gene: TRBJ2-1; V gene: TRBV24-1; D gene: TRBD2; CDR3 DNA: TGTGCCACCAGTGACCAAACGGGGAGCGGGAGAGTCAACAATGAGCAGTTCTTC; CDR3 protein: CATSDQTGSGRVNNEQFF
clone size: -; J gene: TRBJ2-6; V gene: TRBV7-2; D gene: -; CDR3 DNA: TGTGCCAGCAGCCTTACTAGCAATCCCGGGGCCAACGTCCTGACTTTC; CDR3 protein: CASSLTSNPGANVLTF
clone size: few; J gene: TRBJ2-1; V gene: TRBV12-3/TRBV12-4; D gene: TRBD2; CDR3 DNA: TGTGCCAGCAGTTACACTAGCGGGGGCAATGAGCAGTTCTTC; CDR3 protein: CASSYTSGGNEQFF
clone size: few; J gene: TRBJ2-7; V gene: TRBV20-1; D gene: TRBD2; CDR3 DNA: TGCAGTGCTCTCTTCCGGGGAGGGCCGGGTGAGCAGTACTTC; CDR3 protein: CSALFRGGPGEQYF
clone size: many; J gene: TRBJ1-2; V gene: TRBV7-9; D gene: -; CDR3 DNA: TGTGCCAGCGCTACCCGTCTGGGCTATGGCTACACCTTC; CDR3 protein: CASATRLGYGYTF
clone size: few; J gene: TRBJ1-4; V gene: TRBV12-3/TRBV12-4; D gene: -; CDR3 DNA: TGTGCCAGCAGCAGGGACGTTGAAAAACTGTTTTTT; CDR3 protein: CASSRDVEKLFF